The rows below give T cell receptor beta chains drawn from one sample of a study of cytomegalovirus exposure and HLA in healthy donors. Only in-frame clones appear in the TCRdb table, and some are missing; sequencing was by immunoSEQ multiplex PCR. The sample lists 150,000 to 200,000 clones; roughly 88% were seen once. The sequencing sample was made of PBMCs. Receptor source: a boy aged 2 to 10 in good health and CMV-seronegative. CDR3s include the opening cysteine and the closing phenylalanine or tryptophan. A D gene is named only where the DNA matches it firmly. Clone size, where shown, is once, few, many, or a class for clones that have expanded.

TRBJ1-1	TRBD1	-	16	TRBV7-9	CASSPGQGPVGAEAFF	TGTGCCAGCAGCCCGGGACAGGGACCCGTTGGGGCTGAAGCTTTCTTT
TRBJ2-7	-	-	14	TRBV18	CASSSTTDSYEQYF	TGTGCCAGCTCATCTACTACTGACAGTTACGAGCAGTACTTC
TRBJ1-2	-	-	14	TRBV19	CATKEQGKNYGYTF	TGTGCCACCAAGGAGCAGGGGAAAAACTATGGCTACACCTTC
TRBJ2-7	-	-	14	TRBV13	CASSLPGVPYEQYF	TGTGCCAGCAGCCTGCCGGGAGTTCCCTACGAGCAGTACTTC
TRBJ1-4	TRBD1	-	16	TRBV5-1	CASSFDIDRGNEKLFF	TGCGCCAGCAGCTTCGATATCGACAGGGGTAATGAAAAACTGTTTTTT
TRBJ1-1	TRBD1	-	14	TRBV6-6	CASSPGGSGTEAFF	TGTGCCAGCAGTCCAGGGGGTAGTGGAACTGAAGCTTTCTTT
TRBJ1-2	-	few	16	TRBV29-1	CSAERLTGYRNYGYTF	TGCAGCGCCGAACGTTTGACGGGGTATCGCAACTATGGCTACACCTTC
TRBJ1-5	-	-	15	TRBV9	CASSVGGTPNQPQHF	TGTGCCAGCAGCGTAGGTGGGACACCTAATCAGCCCCAGCATTTT
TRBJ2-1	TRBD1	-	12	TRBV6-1	CASRSDRDEQFF	TGTGCCAGCAGGTCCGACAGGGATGAGCAGTTCTTC
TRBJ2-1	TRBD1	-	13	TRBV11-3	CASRGTGAGEQFF	TGTGCCAGCCGCGGGACAGGGGCTGGTGAGCAGTTCTTC
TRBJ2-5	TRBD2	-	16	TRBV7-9	CASSLEGGRPKETQYF	TGTGCCAGCAGCTTAGAAGGCGGGAGGCCGAAAGAGACCCAGTACTTC
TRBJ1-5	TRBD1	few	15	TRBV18	CASSPRTGNNQPQHF	TGTGCCAGCTCACCACGGACAGGGAACAATCAGCCCCAGCATTTT
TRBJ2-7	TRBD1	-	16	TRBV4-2	CASSQEPGQGAYEQYF	TGTGCCAGCAGCCAAGAACCGGGACAGGGGGCCTACGAGCAGTACTTC
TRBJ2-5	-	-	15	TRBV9	CASSVNVNSQETQYF	TGTGCCAGCAGCGTAAACGTAAACTCCCAAGAGACCCAGTACTTC
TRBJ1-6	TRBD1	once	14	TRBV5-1	CASSLGTGNSPLHF	TGCGCCAGCAGCTTGGGGACAGGGAATTCACCCCTCCACTTT
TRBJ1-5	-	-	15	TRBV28	CASSFVQGFSQPQHF	TGTGCCAGCAGTTTCGTACAGGGATTCAGTCAGCCCCAGCATTTT
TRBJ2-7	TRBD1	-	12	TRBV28	CASSLPGGEQYF	TGTGCCAGCAGTTTACCAGGGGGTGAGCAGTACTTC
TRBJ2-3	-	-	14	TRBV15	CATSREGGTDTQYF	TGTGCCACCAGCAGAGAGGGAGGCACAGATACGCAGTATTTT
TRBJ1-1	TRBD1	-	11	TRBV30	CAWGDSARAFF	TGTGCCTGGGGGGACAGCGCTAGAGCTTTCTTT
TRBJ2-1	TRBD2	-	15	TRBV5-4	CASSLGREGLDEQFF	TGTGCCAGCAGCTTAGGGCGGGAGGGCCTAGATGAGCAGTTCTTC
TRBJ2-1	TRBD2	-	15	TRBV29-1	CSVESTGTSYNEQFF	TGCAGCGTTGAATCCACCGGGACTAGCTACAATGAGCAGTTCTTC
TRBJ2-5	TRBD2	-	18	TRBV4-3	CASSQVRQAGGPGETQYF	TGCGCCAGCAGCCAAGTACGTCAAGCGGGAGGGCCGGGAGAGACCCAGTACTTC
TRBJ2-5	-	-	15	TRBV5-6	CASSLAGGLGETQYF	TGTGCCAGCAGCTTGGCCGGGGGGCTGGGGGAGACCCAGTACTTC
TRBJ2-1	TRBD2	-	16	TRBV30	CAWRRLAGGLLNEQFF	TGTGCCTGGAGGAGACTAGCGGGGGGATTGTTAAATGAGCAGTTCTTC
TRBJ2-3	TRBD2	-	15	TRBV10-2	CASSESGGGADTQYF	TGCGCCAGCAGTGAAAGCGGGGGTGGAGCAGATACGCAGTATTTT
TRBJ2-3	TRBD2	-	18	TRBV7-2	CASSLDVGLAGGQDTQYF	TGTGCCAGCAGCTTAGACGTAGGACTAGCGGGGGGGCAGGATACGCAGTATTTT
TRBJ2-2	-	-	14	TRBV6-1	CASITGPNTGELFF	TGTGCCAGCATAACAGGACCGAACACCGGGGAGCTGTTTTTT
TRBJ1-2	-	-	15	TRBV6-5	CASKPTGNPYYGYTF	TGTGCCAGCAAGCCTACAGGGAACCCTTACTATGGCTACACCTTC
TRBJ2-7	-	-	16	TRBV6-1	CASSVLEGTSTYEQYF	TGTGCCAGCAGTGTTCTAGAAGGGACATCCACTTACGAGCAGTACTTC
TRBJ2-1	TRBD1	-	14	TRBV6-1	CASSLRDRVNEQFF	TGTGCCAGCAGTCTCCGGGACAGGGTCAATGAGCAGTTCTTC
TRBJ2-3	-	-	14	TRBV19	CASSMGTSTDTQYF	TGTGCCAGTAGTATGGGGACTAGCACAGATACGCAGTATTTT
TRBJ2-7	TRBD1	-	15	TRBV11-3	CASSLGQGATYEQYF	TGTGCCAGCAGTTTAGGACAGGGGGCGACCTACGAGCAGTACTTC
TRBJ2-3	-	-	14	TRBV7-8	CASSLRDGTDTQYF	TGTGCCAGCAGCCTCCGGGATGGCACAGATACGCAGTATTTT
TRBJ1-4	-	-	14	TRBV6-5	CASSWQASNEKLFF	TGTGCCAGCAGTTGGCAGGCCAGTAATGAAAAACTGTTTTTT
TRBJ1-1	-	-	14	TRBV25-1	CASSSMGQNTEAFF	TGTGCCAGCAGTTCCATGGGGCAGAACACTGAAGCTTTCTTT
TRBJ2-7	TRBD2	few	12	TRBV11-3	CASSSGGYEQYF	TGTGCCAGCAGCTCGGGGGGGTACGAGCAGTACTTC
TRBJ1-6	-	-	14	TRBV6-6	CASSSDGDNSPLHF	TGTGCCAGCAGCTCAGACGGAGATAATTCACCCCTCCACTTT
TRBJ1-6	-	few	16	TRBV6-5	CASSYSGPPYNSPLHF	TGTGCCAGCAGTTACTCGGGCCCCCCCTATAATTCACCCCTCCACTTT
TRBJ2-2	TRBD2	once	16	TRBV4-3	CASSPTSGGVGGELFF	TGCGCCAGCAGCCCCACTAGCGGGGGGGTCGGCGGGGAGCTGTTTTTT
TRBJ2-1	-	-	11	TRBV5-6	CASSLNNEQFF	TGTGCCAGCAGCCTTAACAATGAGCAGTTCTTC
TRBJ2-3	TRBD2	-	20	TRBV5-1	CASSLAWTSGGASSTDTQYF	TGCGCCAGCAGCTTGGCCTGGACTAGCGGGGGGGCCAGCAGCACAGATACGCAGTATTTT
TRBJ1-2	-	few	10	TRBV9	CASSGDGYTF	TGTGCCAGCAGCGGCGATGGCTACACCTTC